Below, 14 T cell receptor beta chains from the same sample are listed, as sequenced in a study of blood T cell repertoires in COVID-19. Using immunoSEQ multiplex PCR, the repertoire was profiled, and TCRdb retains in-frame clones only, with some absent. The data show 400,000 to 450,000 clones, 75% to 90% seen once. The source material was PBMCs or T cells enriched from blood (not recorded which). Every receptor here comes from a man aged 25-40 years who had recovered from COVID-19.

The CDR3 spells CASSWGAEAFF. CDR3 coding DNA: TGTGCCAGCAGTTGGGGAGCTGAAGCTTTCTTT. This sequence joins TRBV14 and TRBJ1-1; D not resolved. V lost 6 bases and J lost 6, with 8 bases in between. CDR3 size: 11 residues. The germline CDR1 and CDR2 sequences are SGHDN and FVKESK.

This clone was counted a single time. The chain is built from TRBV12-1 and TRBJ2-2; TRBD1, the table's D call, was not compared with the DNA. TRBV12-1 is annotated as a pseudogene. The CDR3 extends over 15 amino acids. CDR3 coding DNA: TGTGCCAGCAGCTTTGGGCAGGTCCCCCCCGGGGAGCTGTTTTTT. It is translated as CASSFGQVPPGELFF.

This chain links TRBV11-2 with TRBJ2-7; 12 bases match TRBD2. V trimming: 6 bases; J trimming: 4 bases; junction bases outside the gene matches: 10. In germline, CDR1 is SGHAT, CDR2 FQNNGV. This CDR3 has 16 residues. The CDR3 region is CASRTWTSGTFYEQYF. The CDR3 DNA sequence: TGTGCCAGCAGGACGTGGACTAGCGGGACCTTTTACGAGCAGTACTTC. Variable domain in full (rest from reference TRBV11-2 and TRBJ2-7): EAGVAQSPRYKIIEKRQSVAFWCNPISGHATLYWYQQILGQGPKLLIQFQNNGVVDDSQLPKDRFSAERLKGVDSTLKIQPAKLEDSAVYLCASRTWTSGTFYEQYFGPGTRLTVT.

The chain joins TRBV19 to TRBJ1-2; D is perhaps TRBD1 (6 bases). In germline, CDR1 is LNHDA, CDR2 SQIVND (reference sequence). The CDR3 loop spans 16 amino acids. Between the trimmed V and J ends, which lost 5 bases and 7 bases, there was a span of 23 bases. CDR3 region: CASSFRDKVGFRGYTF. Here the CDR3 DNA reads TGTGCCAGTAGTTTCCGGGACAAGGTTGGGTTCCGTGGCTACACCTTC.

This clone appeared once. The V and J genes are TRBV12-3 or TRBV12-4 and TRBJ1-5; D not resolved. The CDR3 sequence is 13 residues long. V was trimmed by 6 bases and J by 4 bases, leaving 10 bases between them. The CDR3 DNA is TGTGCCAGCAGCCCCTCCGGGAATCAGCCCCAGCATTTT. Its translation: CASSPSGNQPQHF.

The CDR3 DNA is TGTGCCAGCAGGACACATTACGAGCAGTACTTC. Protein: CASRTHYEQYF. The chain is built from TRBV28 and TRBJ2-7; D gene ambiguous. The CDR3 totals 11 residues. The germline gives CDR1 MDHEN, CDR2 SYDVKM. V was clipped by 6 bases and J by 4 bases, with 7 bases between them.

The chain joins TRBV30 to TRBJ2-3; D is undetermined. Trimming took 3 bases from V and 2 from J, leaving 12 bases between them. CDR1 is GTSNPN and CDR2 is SVGIG in the germline V gene (reference sequence). The CDR3 has 14 residues. Here the CDR3 DNA reads TGTGCCTGGAGCGACACCGACCTCACAGATACGCAGTATTTT. Its translation: CAWSDTDLTDTQYF. The full variable domain, completed using reference TRBV30 and TRBJ2-3, is SQTIHQWPATLVQPVGSPLSLECTVEGTSNPNLYWYRQAAGRGLQLLFYSVGIGQISSEVPQNLSASRPQDRQFILSSKKLLLSDSGFYLCAWSDTDLTDTQYFGPGTRLTVL.

The chain couples TRBV20-1 to TRBJ1-2; D is ambiguous. The CDR3 contains 15 residues. Germline CDR1 reads DFQATT; CDR2 reads SNEGSKA (reference sequence). V lost 3 bases and J lost 4, with 18 bases in between. The CDR3 DNA reads as TGCAGTGCTAGTGAGATCAGAAGGAGTACCTATGGCTACACCTTC. Protein product: CSASEIRRSTYGYTF.

This sequence joins TRBV28 and TRBJ2-1; 8 bases align to TRBD2. The junction had 10 bases not matched to a gene; V was cut back by 3 bases and J by 0 bases. Germline V lookup: CDR1 MDHEN, CDR2 SYDVKM. The CDR3 length is 18 residues. Here the CDR3 reads CASSLLAGIRSSYNEQFF. The CDR3 DNA reads as TGTGCCAGCAGTTTGCTAGCGGGCATTAGAAGCTCCTACAATGAGCAGTTCTTC. Based on the CDR3 plus reference TRBV28 and TRBJ2-1, the full variable domain is DVKVTQSSRYLVKRTGEKVFLECVQDMDHENMFWYRQDPGLGLRLIYFSYDVKMKEKGDIPEGYSVSREKKERFSLILESASTNQTSMYLCASSLLAGIRSSYNEQFFGPGTRLTVL.

The chain recombines TRBV27 with TRBJ2-1, with D unresolved. V shed 7 bases and J shed 8 bases, with 12 bases lying between them. The CDR3 loop spans 12 amino acids. Germline assignment: CDR1 MNHEY and CDR2 SMNVEV (reference sequence). Written as DNA, the CDR3 is TGTGCCAGCAAATTTCACGGAGATGAGCAGTTCTTC. Translated, it gives CASKFHGDEQFF.

The chain has TRBV6-6 and TRBJ2-7; D might be TRBD2 (6 bases). V was clipped by 7 bases and J by 2 bases, with 18 bases between them. CDR3 length: 15 amino acids. Germline CDR1 MNHNY, CDR2 SVGAGI (reference sequence). DNA for the CDR3: TGTGCCAGCATTCCGGGTGGCGGGGAGACCTACGAGCAGTACTTC. Translating gives CASIPGGGETYEQYF.

This chain connects TRBV2 to TRBJ2-5, with 9 bases matching TRBD1. Germline V gene lookup returns CDR1 SNHLY and CDR2 FYNNEI. V was clipped by 7 bases and J by 2 bases; unmatched bases: 8. The CDR3 extends over 15 amino acids. The CDR3 sequence: CASTGRDRAQETQYF. The CDR3 DNA sequence: TGTGCCAGCACCGGTAGGGACAGGGCTCAAGAGACCCAGTACTTC.

V usage is TRBV11-2 and J usage is TRBJ1-2; no clear D. The ends were cut back, 6 bases at V and 8 bases at J, with 16 bases in the middle. CDR3 length: 13 amino acids. Germline lookup yields CDR1 SGHAT and CDR2 FQNNGV. The CDR3 bases are TGTGCCAGCAGTCGGATGGAGGCGGGAGGCTACACCTTC. As protein: CASSRMEAGGYTF. The entire variable domain, with the rest obtained from reference TRBV11-2 and TRBJ1-2, is as follows: EAGVAQSPRYKIIEKRQSVAFWCNPISGHATLYWYQQILGQGPKLLIQFQNNGVVDDSQLPKDRFSAERLKGVDSTLKIQPAKLEDSAVYLCASSRMEAGGYTFGSGTRLTVV.

The chain couples TRBV18 to TRBJ2-7; 13 nucleotides match TRBD2. The V gene end was trimmed by 6 bases and the J gene end by 3 bases; junction bases not matched to a gene: 8. This CDR3 has 16 residues. Germline CDR1 KGHSH, CDR2 LQKENI. CDR3 in amino acids: CASSAGLAGQNYEQYF. CDR3 DNA sequence: TGTGCCAGCTCCGCGGGACTAGCGGGACAAAACTACGAGCAGTACTTC.